The 24 T cell receptor beta chains below all came from one sample that was sequenced in a study of blood T cell repertoires in COVID-19. Clones were sequenced by immunoSEQ multiplex PCR, and TCRdb holds only the in-frame ones, with some missing. Counted here are fewer than 200,000 clones, about 85% occurring once; the ten biggest clones make up 7% to 10%. Sequencing was performed on peripheral blood. These receptors were collected from a woman aged 55-75 years with COVID-19, enrolled during active disease.

This chain joins TRBV20-1 and TRBJ1-1; TRBD1 is a possible D gene (6 bases). This CDR3 is built from 12 residues. Per the germline V gene, CDR1 is DFQATT and CDR2 is SNEGSKA (reference sequence). Trimming shortened V by 3 bases and J by 6 bases, and 11 bases separated the two germline ends. This CDR3 is CSASPRGSEAFF. The CDR3 DNA is TGCAGTGCTAGTCCCAGGGGCTCTGAAGCTTTCTTT.

Comments on this clone: The sample holds other DNA sequences that translate to the same CDR3. This chain uses TRBV5-1 with TRBJ2-3, with D hard to call. Trimming stripped 0 bases from V and 2 bases from J, with 4 bases between. The CDR3 covers 13 residues. Looked up from germline, CDR1 is SGHRS and CDR2 is YFSETQ. CDR3 DNA: TGCGCCAGCAGCTTGGCGGTCACAGATACGCAGTATTTT. It specifies CASSLAVTDTQYF.

The chain uses TRBV6-1 and TRBJ1-5, with TRBD1 identical over 9 bases. With V trimmed by 6 bases and J by 6 bases, 18 bases remained unmatched. The CDR3 covers 18 residues. The germline gives CDR1 MNHNS, CDR2 SASEGT. The chain's CDR3 is CASRERGGQGPLFQPQHF. The CDR3, as DNA: TGTGCCAGCAGAGAAAGAGGAGGACAGGGGCCCCTCTTTCAGCCCCAGCATTTT.

This clone was seen only once. The chain couples TRBV27 to TRBJ1-1, with D maybe TRBD1 (5 bases). This CDR3 has 13 amino acids. Trimming left V 6 bases short and J 0 bases short, with 8 bases between. Germline V CDR1 and CDR2: MNHEY, SMNVEV (reference sequence). The CDR3 coding sequence is TGTGCCAGCAGCTGGGGCTTGAACACTGAAGCTTTCTTT. Translating gives CASSWGLNTEAFF.

The chain links TRBV9 to TRBJ1-1, with D perhaps TRBD1 (6 bases). The V gene lost 0 bases and the J gene lost 6 bases, with 12 bases spanning the gap. Germline-derived CDR1 and CDR2 are SGDLS and YYNGEE. This CDR3 is built from 14 residues. The DNA of the CDR3 is TGTGCCAGCAGCGTAGCACAGGGAAGTGCTGAAGCTTTCTTT. It is translated as CASSVAQGSAEAFF. The complete variable domain, with remaining parts taken from reference TRBV9 and TRBJ1-1, reads DSGVTQTPKHLITATGQRVTLRCSPRSGDLSVYWYQQSLDQGLQFLIQYYNGEERAKGNILERFSAQQFPDLHSELNLSSLELGDSALYFCASSVAQGSAEAFFGQGTRLTVV.

V usage is TRBV27 and J usage is TRBJ1-5; no clear D gene. The germline V and J ends were trimmed by 5 bases and 5 bases, with 10 bases remaining between them. This CDR3 has 13 residues. Germline lookup yields CDR1 MNHEY and CDR2 SMNVEV (reference sequence). CDR3 in amino acids: CASSNERYQPQHF. The CDR3 DNA is TGTGCCAGCAGTAACGAGCGTTATCAGCCCCAGCATTTT.

In the case of this clone: Within the sample, other DNA sequences also encode this same CDR3. The chain recombines TRBV5-1 with TRBJ2-3; 10 positions agree with TRBD2. Germline values: CDR1 SGHRS, CDR2 YFSETQ. J lost 1 base, V lost 0 bases, and 5 bases had no gene match. The length of the CDR3 is 17 residues. In DNA form, the CDR3 reads TGCGCCAGCAGCTTGGGTGCTAGCGGGGGCCGCACAGATACGCAGTATTTT. It specifies CASSLGASGGRTDTQYF.

V and J are TRBV6-1 and TRBJ1-4; no clear D gene. Germline V gene data show CDR1 as MNHNS and CDR2 as SASEGT. CDR3 length: 13 amino acids. The V end lost 1 base, the J end lost 11 bases, and 11 bases lay between the germline ends. In nucleotides, the CDR3 is TGTGCCAGCAGTGAAGACGGCTGGAGGAAACTGTTTTTT. It encodes CASSEDGWRKLFF.

J is TRBJ1-6 and V is TRBV30, with D possibly TRBD1 on 5 matching bases. Deletions cut 1 base from V and 6 bases from J, with 7 bases between. This CDR3 comprises 13 residues. Germline values: CDR1 GTSNPN, CDR2 SVGIG (reference sequence). Here the CDR3 reads CAWSGQGNSPLHF. CDR3 coding DNA: TGTGCCTGGAGTGGGCAGGGTAATTCACCCCTCCACTTT.

This chain joins TRBV2 and TRBJ1-1; 8 bases are a match to TRBD1. The length of the CDR3 is 12 residues. V shed 9 bases, J shed 5 bases, and the junction held 5 bases outside the gene matches. The V gene's germline CDR1 is SNHLY and CDR2 FYNNEI. The CDR3 reads CARGQVGTEAFF. The CDR3 DNA sequence: TGTGCCAGGGGACAGGTAGGGACTGAAGCTTTCTTT.

The V gene is TRBV3-1 (or the pseudogene TRBV3-2), the J gene TRBJ1-3; possible D gene TRBD1, 6 bases. Germline V gene data show CDR1 as LGHDT and CDR2 as YNNKEL (reference sequence). The CDR3 totals 17 residues. Trimming shortened V by 4 bases and J by 0 bases, and 16 bases separated the two germline ends. This CDR3 is CASSRGQLKYSGNTIYF. CDR3 DNA: TGTGCCAGCAGCCGAGGACAGCTAAAGTACTCTGGAAACACCATATATTTT.

This chain uses TRBV5-8 with TRBJ1-3, with a weak D call TRBD1 (6 bases). The CDR3 sequence is 15 residues long. V shed 4 bases and J shed 2 bases, with 13 bases lying between them. Germline V gives CDR1 SGHTS, CDR2 YDEGEE. CDR3 protein: CASSLRGRAGNTIYF. In DNA form, the CDR3 reads TGTGCCAGCAGCCTCAGGGGTAGGGCTGGAAACACCATATATTTT. The full variable domain, with the rest looked up from reference TRBV5-8 and TRBJ1-3, is EAGVTQSPTHLIKTRGQQATLRCSPISGHTSVYWYQQALGLGLQFLLWYDEGEERNRGNFPPRFSGRQFPNYSSELNVNALELEDSALYLCASSLRGRAGNTIYFGEGSWLTVV.

This chain links TRBV11-2 with TRBJ2-7; 8 nucleotides match TRBD1. Trimming at V came to 3 bases and at J to 2 bases, leaving 0 bases not matched to a gene. There are 13 residues in the CDR3. In germline, CDR1 is SGHAT, CDR2 FQNNGV. CDR3 bases: TGTGCCAGCAGCTTGGACAGGGCCTACGAGCAGTACGTC. Translated, it gives CASSLDRAYEQYV.

This rearrangement joins TRBV6-1 to TRBJ2-3; D is unresolved. CDR1 and CDR2 from the germline V gene are MNHNS and SASEGT. The CDR3 has 14 amino acids. V gave up 1 base and J gave up 2 bases, with 7 bases separating them. In DNA, the CDR3 is TGTGCCAGCAGTGAAGGACTTTCCACAGATACGCAGTATTTT. This gives the protein CASSEGLSTDTQYF.

This clone was seen only a few times. The chain is built from TRBV2 and TRBJ2-5; 9 nucleotides match TRBD2. V lost 8 bases, J lost 2 bases, and 3 bases stayed unmatched. The length of the CDR3 is 13 residues. Germline CDR1 is SNHLY and CDR2 is FYNNEI. CDR3 in amino acids: CASRAGGQETQYF. The CDR3 nucleotides read TGTGCCAGCCGAGCGGGGGGACAAGAGACCCAGTACTTC.

The V call is TRBV12-3 or TRBV12-4, the J call TRBJ1-2, with D unclear. Trimming left V 9 bases short and J 3 bases short, with 8 bases between. The CDR3 has 11 amino acids. In DNA form, the CDR3 reads TGTGCCAGTATCTCGGACTATGGCTACACCTTC. Its translation: CASISDYGYTF.

The V and J genes are TRBV19 and TRBJ2-2; D ambiguous. The CDR3 consists of 14 residues. V was clipped by 1 base and J by 7 bases, with 10 bases between them. Germline V lookup: CDR1 LNHDA, CDR2 SQIVND (reference sequence). The CDR3 spells CASSIVRESGELFF. Written as DNA, the CDR3 is TGTGCCAGTAGTATAGTACGAGAGAGCGGGGAGCTGTTTTTT.

CDR3 in amino acids: CASRSYPTGAHNEQFF. The CDR3, as DNA: TGTGCCAGCAGATCATATCCGACAGGGGCGCACAATGAGCAGTTCTTC. The J gene is TRBJ2-1, the V gene TRBV5-8; 8 bases fit TRBD1. Germline V lookup: CDR1 SGHTS, CDR2 YDEGEE. V was pared by 5 bases and J by 5 bases, with 12 bases of the junction left unmatched. This CDR3 is 16 amino acids long. Using reference TRBV5-8 and TRBJ2-1 for the parts outside the CDR3, the full variable domain is EAGVTQSPTHLIKTRGQQATLRCSPISGHTSVYWYQQALGLGLQFLLWYDEGEERNRGNFPPRFSGRQFPNYSSELNVNALELEDSALYLCASRSYPTGAHNEQFFGPGTRLTVL.

This chain connects TRBV7-9 to TRBJ1-5; D is unclear. The germline V and J ends were trimmed by 4 bases and 0 bases, with 10 bases remaining between them. This CDR3 region has 15 residues. CDR1 is SEHNR and CDR2 is FQNEAQ in the germline V gene (reference sequence). The DNA of the CDR3 is TGTGCCAGCAGCTCGTCCGTTTATAGCAATCAGCCCCAGCATTTT. Encoded protein: CASSSSVYSNQPQHF.

The chain combines TRBV5-1 with TRBJ2-1, with a weak D call TRBD2 (7 bases). The germline V gene encodes CDR1 SGHRS and CDR2 YFSETQ. Trimming left V 0 bases short and J 5 bases short, with 12 bases between. The CDR3 runs to 15 residues. The CDR3 spells CASSLATGLDNEQFF. As DNA, the CDR3 is TGCGCCAGCAGCTTGGCGACAGGACTAGACAATGAGCAGTTCTTC.

This clone was seen only a few times. The chain uses TRBV4-1 and TRBJ2-1; TRBD1 matches at 7 bases. CDR1 is MGHRA, CDR2 YSYEKL, per germline. Germline trimming cut 2 bases from V and 10 bases from J; bases unmatched to any gene: 5. CDR3 length: 13 amino acids. The CDR3, as DNA: TGCGCCAGCAGCCAATCCACAGGGGTCGAGCAGTTCTTC. Its translation: CASSQSTGVEQFF.

The count of this clone is one. The genes are TRBV3-1 (or the pseudogene TRBV3-2) and TRBJ2-3; TRBD2 agrees at 8 bases. The germline V gene has CDR1 LGHDT and CDR2 YNNKEL (reference sequence). Trimming cost V 2 bases and J 0 bases; bases outside gene matches: 4. The CDR3 contains 16 residues. CDR3 region: CASSQRGGSSTDTQYF. Written as DNA, the CDR3 is TGTGCCAGCAGCCAACGGGGGGGGAGTAGCACAGATACGCAGTATTTT.

The V gene is TRBV3-1 (or the pseudogene TRBV3-2), the J gene TRBJ1-6; D remains unclear. This CDR3 is built from 12 residues. V lost 2 bases to trimming and J lost 13 bases, with 9 bases between them. Germline loops: CDR1 LGHDT, CDR2 YNNKEL (reference sequence). DNA for the CDR3: TGTGCCAGCAGCCAAAATACTAAGCCCCTCCACTTT. Amino acids: CASSQNTKPLHF.

V and J are TRBV10-3 and TRBJ2-3; 9 bases line up with TRBD2. This CDR3 has 15 residues. CDR1 and CDR2 from the germline V gene are ENHRY and SYGVKD. J was trimmed by 4 bases and V by 5 bases; bases with no gene match: 7. CDR3 sequence: CAISSPGLAADTQYF. As DNA, the CDR3 is TGTGCCATCAGTTCTCCGGGACTAGCAGCAGATACGCAGTATTTT.